Below are 24 T cell receptor beta chains sequenced from a single sample in a study of blood T cell repertoires in COVID-19. The assay was immunoSEQ multiplex PCR, and TCRdb's table has in-frame clones only and misses some. In the table there are some 170,000 clones, 80% to 90% of which are singletons. What was sequenced was peripheral blood. The origin of the receptors is a woman older than 75 with acute or convalescent COVID-19.

This sequence joins TRBV2 and TRBJ1-1, with unresolved D. V lost 5 bases, J lost 2 bases, and 12 bases lay in between. This CDR3 is 14 amino acids long. Germline CDR1 is SNHLY and CDR2 is FYNNEI. This chain's CDR3 is CASSPPGGNTEAFF. The CDR3 coding sequence is TGTGCCAGCAGTCCCCCTGGAGGCAACACTGAAGCTTTCTTT. Drawing the rest from reference TRBV2 and TRBJ1-1, the complete variable domain is EPEVTQTPSHQVTQMGQEVILRCVPISNHLYFYWYRQILGQKVEFLVSFYNNEISEKSEIFDDQFSVERPDGSNFTLKIRSTKLEDSAMYFCASSPPGGNTEAFFGQGTRLTVV.

The V gene is TRBV11-3, the J gene TRBJ2-1; TRBD2 aligns across 7 bases. Germline V gene sequence: CDR1 SGHNT, CDR2 YENEEA. Trimming removed 6 bases from V and 7 bases from J; junction bases left unmatched: 12. The CDR3 is 15 amino acids. The chain's CDR3 is CASSPDGGRWNEQFF. In DNA, the CDR3 is TGTGCCAGCAGTCCGGATGGCGGGAGATGGAATGAGCAGTTCTTC.

The chain has TRBV7-3 and TRBJ1-2; D may be TRBD1 (6 bases). Per the germline V gene, CDR1 is SGHTA and CDR2 is FQGTGA. Trimming stripped 5 bases from V and 8 bases from J, with 15 bases between. This CDR3 has 13 amino acids. CDR3 DNA sequence: TGTGCCAGCAGCCCGACGGGGGGCCGCGGCTACACCTTC. This codes for CASSPTGGRGYTF.

V gene TRBV7-9 combines with J gene TRBJ2-7; 10 bases align to TRBD2. Germline values: CDR1 SEHNR, CDR2 FQNEAQ (reference sequence). V lost 5 bases and J lost 3; bases outside the gene matches: 4. The CDR3 contains 14 residues. CDR3 protein: CASSPRTSGYEQYF. In DNA form, the CDR3 reads TGTGCCAGCAGCCCCCGGACTAGCGGCTACGAGCAGTACTTC.

This clone came up once. CDR3 nucleotide sequence: TGTGCCAGTAGTATCGCCCGACAGGGGGCTGGATATGGCTACACCTTC. This translates into CASSIARQGAGYGYTF. The chain is built from TRBV19 and TRBJ1-2; 10 nucleotides line up with TRBD1. Germline CDR1 reads LNHDA; CDR2 reads SQIVND (reference sequence). The junction had 9 bases not matched to a gene; V was cut back by 3 bases and J by 5 bases. The CDR3 length is 16 residues.

This clone was recorded many times. The genes are TRBV5-1 and TRBJ2-3; 11 nucleotides match TRBD2. Germline CDR1 is SGHRS and CDR2 is YFSETQ. Trimming at V came to 0 bases and at J to 5 bases, leaving 8 bases not matched to a gene. This CDR3 is 17 amino acids long. This CDR3 reads CASSLAYSGGGEDTQYF. CDR3 coding DNA: TGCGCCAGCAGCTTGGCGTATAGCGGGGGGGGTGAAGATACGCAGTATTTT. Combining the CDR3 with reference TRBV5-1 and TRBJ2-3 gives the whole variable domain KAGVTQTPRYLIKTRGQQVTLSCSPISGHRSVSWYQQTPGQGLQFLFEYFSETQRNKGNFPGRFSGRQFSNSRSEMNVSTLELGDSALYLCASSLAYSGGGEDTQYFGPGTRLTVL.

The rearrangement links TRBV24-1 to TRBJ2-2; no clear D gene. The CDR3 sequence is 12 residues long. V lost 2 bases to trimming and J lost 7 bases, with 4 bases between them. In germline, CDR1 is KGHDR, CDR2 SFDVKD. The CDR3 is CATSDSYGELFF. The CDR3 DNA sequence: TGTGCCACCAGTGATTCCTACGGGGAGCTGTTTTTT.

The V and J genes are TRBV5-1 and TRBJ1-6; D is uncertain. There are 15 residues in the CDR3. Trimming left V 4 bases short and J 3 bases short, with 11 bases between. The germline V gene has CDR1 SGHRS and CDR2 YFSETQ. CDR3 DNA: TGCGCCAGCAGCCAAGGAGGGAACTATAATTCACCCCTCCACTTT. Its translation: CASSQGGNYNSPLHF. The full variable domain, completed using reference TRBV5-1 and TRBJ1-6, is KAGVTQTPRYLIKTRGQQVTLSCSPISGHRSVSWYQQTPGQGLQFLFEYFSETQRNKGNFPGRFSGRQFSNSRSEMNVSTLELGDSALYLCASSQGGNYNSPLHFGNGTRLTVT.

The chain recombines TRBV7-2 with TRBJ2-5, with 13 bases aligning to TRBD2. Germline V gene lookup returns CDR1 SGHTA and CDR2 FQGNSA. The CDR3 sequence is 17 residues long. V lost 1 base and J lost 4; bases outside the gene matches: 6. CDR3 loop: CASSLGLAGGGRETQYF. Here the CDR3 DNA reads TGTGCCAGCAGCTTAGGACTAGCGGGAGGAGGTCGAGAGACCCAGTACTTC.

The genes are TRBV7-2 and TRBJ1-1, with D possibly matching TRBD1 (6 bases). CDR1 is SGHTA and CDR2 is FQGNSA in the germline V gene. This CDR3 has 15 residues. V was trimmed by 5 bases and J by 1 base, leaving 14 bases between them. DNA for the CDR3: TGTGCCAGCAGCCCCTCAGGGGCGAGGAACACTGAAGCTTTCTTT. This gives the protein CASSPSGARNTEAFF.

The gene calls are TRBV6-6 and TRBJ1-2; D possibly corresponds to TRBD1 (6 bases). This CDR3 has 15 residues. Germline-derived CDR1 and CDR2 are MNHNY and SVGAGI (reference sequence). Trimming shortened V by 2 bases and J by 2 bases, and 12 bases separated the two germline ends. The CDR3 nucleotides are TGTGCCAGCAGTTACCTCCGACAGGAGAACTATGGCTACACCTTC. This codes for CASSYLRQENYGYTF.

The V call is TRBV28, the J call TRBJ1-2; weak D call: TRBD1 (5 bases). Germline CDR1 MDHEN, CDR2 SYDVKM. The CDR3 is made up of 15 amino acids. Trimming shortened V by 3 bases and J by 0 bases, and 11 bases separated the two germline ends. The CDR3 DNA follows: TGTGCCAGCAGTTTCCCCCCGGGGGCTAACTATGGCTACACCTTC. As protein: CASSFPPGANYGYTF.

The gene calls are TRBV7-2 and TRBJ2-3; D is undetermined. This CDR3 comprises 14 residues. Per the germline V gene, CDR1 is SGHTA and CDR2 is FQGNSA. V lost 0 bases and J 0 bases, leaving 4 bases between the germline ends. The CDR3 DNA reads as TGTGCCAGCAGCTTAGCCCCTAGCACAGATACGCAGTATTTT. This translates into CASSLAPSTDTQYF.

The V call is TRBV6-6, the J call TRBJ1-1, with D unclear. Germline V gene sequence: CDR1 MNHNY, CDR2 SVGAGI (reference sequence). The CDR3 contains 13 residues. The ends were cut back, 7 bases at V and 2 bases at J, with 11 bases in the middle. CDR3 sequence reads: CASNREGNTEAFF. The CDR3 nucleotides read TGTGCCAGCAATAGGGAGGGAAACACTGAAGCTTTCTTT.

This chain uses TRBV5-1 with TRBJ1-3; 9 bases align to TRBD1. Losses at the gene ends were 0 bases for V and 4 bases for J; bases not matched to a gene: 5. Germline V gene sequence: CDR1 SGHRS, CDR2 YFSETQ. This CDR3 has 16 amino acids. The CDR3 DNA sequence: TGCGCCAGCAGCTTGGGCACCGGGACAGGGGGAAACACCATATATTTT. It specifies CASSLGTGTGGNTIYF. The full variable domain, completed using reference TRBV5-1 and TRBJ1-3, is KAGVTQTPRYLIKTRGQQVTLSCSPISGHRSVSWYQQTPGQGLQFLFEYFSETQRNKGNFPGRFSGRQFSNSRSEMNVSTLELGDSALYLCASSLGTGTGGNTIYFGEGSWLTVV.

The chain is built from TRBV7-3 and TRBJ2-7, with 10 bases aligning to TRBD2. The V gene end was trimmed by 2 bases and the J gene end by 2 bases; junction bases not matched to a gene: 3. Germline CDR1 and CDR2: SGHTA and FQGTGA. The CDR3 totals 15 residues. CDR3 amino acids: CASSLGLAAPYEQYF. The CDR3 DNA follows: TGTGCCAGCAGCTTAGGACTAGCGGCCCCCTACGAGCAGTACTTC.

This clone was observed a handful of times. The chain has TRBV6-5 and TRBJ1-4; D remains ambiguous. V gave up 0 bases and J gave up 5 bases, with 10 bases separating them. Germline CDR1 reads MNHEY; CDR2 reads SVGAGI. The CDR3 contains 15 residues. The CDR3: CASSYSGEINEKLFF. CDR3 in DNA: TGTGCCAGCAGTTACTCTGGAGAAATCAATGAAAAACTGTTTTTT.

The rearrangement links TRBV21-1 to TRBJ2-2; the D call in the table, TRBD2, was not verified against the DNA. TRBV21-1 has pseudogene status. The CDR3 covers 21 residues. The CDR3 coding sequence is TGTGCCAGCAGCAAAGACCCACGGACCGGGACTAGCGGGAATAACACCGGGGAGCTGTTTTTT. Protein sequence: CASSKDPRTGTSGNNTGELFF.

This rearrangement joins TRBV7-8 to TRBJ1-4; 8 nucleotides agree with TRBD1. Germline assignment: CDR1 SGHVS and CDR2 FQNEAQ. The CDR3 sequence is 14 residues long. Trimming cost V 5 bases and J 4 bases; bases outside gene matches: 3. Here the CDR3 reads CASSIGQGNEKLFF. CDR3 DNA sequence: TGTGCCAGCAGCATTGGACAGGGTAATGAAAAACTGTTTTTT.

The rearrangement joins TRBV18 to TRBJ2-1, with 9 bases fitting TRBD2. Trimming cost V 1 base and J 2 bases; bases outside gene matches: 3. This CDR3 contains 16 residues. Germline lookup yields CDR1 KGHSH and CDR2 LQKENI. CDR3 in DNA: TGTGCCAGCTCACCACTAGCGGGGGCGGCCTACAATGAGCAGTTCTTC. It specifies CASSPLAGAAYNEQFF.

The chain joins TRBV10-3 to TRBJ2-5, with D maybe TRBD1 (5 bases). V dropped 6 bases and J dropped 5 bases, with 13 bases sitting between them. CDR1 is ENHRY, CDR2 SYGVKD, per germline. CDR3 length: 13 residues. Written as DNA, the CDR3 is TGTGCCATCAGGCAGGGTTCCGGGGAGACCCAGTACTTC. Its translation: CAIRQGSGETQYF.

The chain joins TRBV7-2 to TRBJ2-7; D is unclear. Looked up from germline, CDR1 is SGHTA and CDR2 is FQGNSA. CDR3 length equals 13 residues. The V end lost 5 bases, the J end lost 2 bases, and 10 bases lay between the germline ends. CDR3 amino acids: CASSPGPAYEQYF. The CDR3 DNA sequence: TGTGCCAGCAGCCCTGGGCCAGCCTACGAGCAGTACTTC. Variable domain in full (rest from reference TRBV7-2 and TRBJ2-7): GAGVSQSPSNKVTEKGKDVELRCDPISGHTALYWYRQSLGQGLEFLIYFQGNSAPDKSGLPSDRFSAERTGGSVSTLTIQRTQQEDSAVYLCASSPGPAYEQYFGPGTRLTVT.

V is TRBV27 and J is TRBJ1-1, with a possible D match to TRBD1 (6 bases). The V and J ends lost 3 bases and 1 base respectively, with 15 bases between them. This CDR3 spans 16 amino acids. Germline V gene sequence: CDR1 MNHEY, CDR2 SMNVEV (reference sequence). The CDR3 reads CASSLSTTGTNTEAFF. The CDR3 DNA sequence: TGTGCCAGCAGTTTGTCAACAACAGGGACGAACACTGAAGCTTTCTTT.

The rearrangement links TRBV30 to TRBJ1-2; the D is unclear. The V gene's germline CDR1 is GTSNPN and CDR2 SVGIG (reference sequence). V lost 0 bases to trimming and J lost 8 bases, with 7 bases between them. CDR3 length: 11 residues. CDR3 sequence: CAWSVEEGYTF. The CDR3 bases are TGTGCCTGGAGTGTAGAGGAAGGCTACACCTTC.